The TCR beta chain described here comes from a study of shared clonotypes between healthy human individuals. The study, taken as a whole, reports: In a few donors, around 4.5% of naive CD4 clonotypes appeared in common. It was expected that sequencing depth would affect clonotype sharing among donors.

CD4+ cells underwent separation, giving CD45RA+ naive and CD45RA-negative memory subsets. Trimming cost V 4 bases and J 3 bases; bases outside gene matches: 9. Germline V gene data show CDR1 as LNHDA and CDR2 as SQIVND (reference sequence). CDR3 size: 17 residues. Clones were sequenced by immunoSEQ multiplex PCR, and TCRdb holds only the in-frame ones, with some missing. The table includes over 2 million clones, roughly 90% detected once. Comments on this clone: Its antigen is undetermined.

The V gene is TRBV19, the J gene TRBJ2-7; TRBD2 matches at 13 bases. The sequence was collected from a man in his late teens or twenties in good health. Some clones in this sample may be carry-over from other donors' samples. The material sequenced was naive CD4+ T cells from PBMCs. Subset meaning: CD45RA+ positively selected. The CDR3 nucleotides read TGTGCCAGTAGTACTCGGACTAGCGGGAGAATGAGCTACGAGCAGTACTTC. Translation: CASSTRTSGRMSYEQYF.